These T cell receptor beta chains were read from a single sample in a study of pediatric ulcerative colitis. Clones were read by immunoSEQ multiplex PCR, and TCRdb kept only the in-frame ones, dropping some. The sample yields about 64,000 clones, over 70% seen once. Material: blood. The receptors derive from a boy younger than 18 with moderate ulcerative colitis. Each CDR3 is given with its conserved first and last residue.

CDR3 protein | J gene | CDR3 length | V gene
CASSPGQGPMNTEAFF | TRBJ1-1 | 16 | TRBV7-8
CASSRSFGAWRGYTF | TRBJ1-2 | 15 | TRBV4-1
CAWNIAGLNTEAFF | TRBJ1-1 | 14 | TRBV30
CASSFTGLSQYF | TRBJ2-5 | 12 | TRBV5-6
CASSGNRNKLLEAFF | TRBJ1-1 | 15 | TRBV2
CASSQDWNSNQPQHF | TRBJ1-5 | 15 | TRBV4-1
CASSLIRRDRDYEQYF | TRBJ2-7 | 16 | TRBV11-2
CASSIGWQSSYNEQFF | TRBJ2-1 | 16 | TRBV19
CASSLFGRSAYEQYF | TRBJ2-7 | 15 | TRBV5-4
CASSLLGGLGANVLTF | TRBJ2-6 | 16 | TRBV5-8
CASSVTGELFF | TRBJ2-2 | 11 | TRBV9
CSAQRVGEEFF | TRBJ2-1 | 11 | TRBV20-1
CASSLAGGGQPQHF | TRBJ1-5 | 14 | TRBV7-2
CASSVASGGITDTQYF | TRBJ2-3 | 16 | TRBV9
CASSLYDTNYEQYF | TRBJ2-7 | 14 | TRBV5-1
CASSLNGLGRGSGTDTQYF | TRBJ2-3 | 19 | TRBV7-8
CSVIFVSNQPQHF | TRBJ1-5 | 13 | TRBV29-1
CATSRDEREINEQFF | TRBJ2-1 | 15 | TRBV15
CASSSRDRGSNQPQHF | TRBJ1-5 | 16 | TRBV27
CASSRAIPGTSGDNEQFF | TRBJ2-1 | 18 | TRBV4-3
CASSLGGPGNNEQFF | TRBJ2-1 | 15 | TRBV7-9
CASSYLIRASGMYEQYF | TRBJ2-7 | 17 | TRBV27
CSVGGQGTGTEAFF | TRBJ1-1 | 14 | TRBV29-1
CASSEVRRGGRPYSTDTQYF | TRBJ2-3 | 20 | TRBV6-1
CASSFGPDRGYPTLHF | TRBJ1-6 | 16 | TRBV5-1
CASHWDRQLMNTEAFF | TRBJ1-1 | 16 | TRBV19
CASSYRDRGNHLANQPQHF | TRBJ1-5 | 19 | TRBV2
CATSSDRAQPQHF | TRBJ1-5 | 13 | TRBV15
CASSYRATYEQYF | TRBJ2-7 | 13 | TRBV6-5
CASSFSSKGTGATPLHF | TRBJ1-6 | 17 | TRBV27
CASSDRFDTEAFF | TRBJ1-1 | 13 | TRBV11-2
CAWSRDRPYGYTF | TRBJ1-2 | 13 | TRBV30
CASSLDRGSHNEQFF | TRBJ2-1 | 15 | TRBV5-4
CASSFIGLEAFF | TRBJ1-1 | 12 | TRBV7-6
CATGERRGRAGEQFF | TRBJ2-1 | 15 | TRBV15
CASSVTSIEGYEQYF | TRBJ2-7 | 15 | TRBV9
CASGPGKAGGVNTEAFF | TRBJ1-1 | 17 | TRBV7-9
CASSTGQAGISEQYF | TRBJ2-7 | 15 | TRBV7-9
CASSTGLAGTYNEQFF | TRBJ2-1 | 16 | TRBV19
CASSSVSKRTSGPNEQFF | TRBJ2-1 | 18 | TRBV7-9
CASSPTAGGGQPQHF | TRBJ1-5 | 15 | TRBV4-2
CASSLVGTGHYGYTF | TRBJ1-2 | 15 | TRBV5-6
CASSERTGTEQYF | TRBJ2-7 | 13 | TRBV10-1
CSVEEGYEQYF | TRBJ2-7 | 11 | TRBV29-1
CSDGGDRAGNTEAFF | TRBJ1-1 | 15 | TRBV29-1